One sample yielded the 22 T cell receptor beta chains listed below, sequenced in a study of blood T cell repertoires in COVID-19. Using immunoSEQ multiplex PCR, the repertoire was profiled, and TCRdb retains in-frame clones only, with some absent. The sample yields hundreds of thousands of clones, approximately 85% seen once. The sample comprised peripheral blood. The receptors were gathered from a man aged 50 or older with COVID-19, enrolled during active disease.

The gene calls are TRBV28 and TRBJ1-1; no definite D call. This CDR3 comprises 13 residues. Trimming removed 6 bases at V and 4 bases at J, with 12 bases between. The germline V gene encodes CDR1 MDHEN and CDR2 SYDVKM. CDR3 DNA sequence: TGTGCCAGCAGCGGCGGGATTGGCACTGAAGCTTTCTTT. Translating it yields CASSGGIGTEAFF. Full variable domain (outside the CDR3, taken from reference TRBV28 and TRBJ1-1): DVKVTQSSRYLVKRTGEKVFLECVQDMDHENMFWYRQDPGLGLRLIYFSYDVKMKEKGDIPEGYSVSREKKERFSLILESASTNQTSMYLCASSGGIGTEAFFGQGTRLTVV.

The CDR3 protein is CASRYGQFNNSPLHF. For the CDR3, the DNA is TGTGCCAGCAGATACGGACAGTTCAATAATTCACCCCTCCACTTT. This chain connects TRBV6-2 or TRBV6-3 to TRBJ1-6, with D perhaps TRBD1 (6 bases). Germline assignment: CDR1 MNHEY and CDR2 SVGEGT. Trimming stripped 6 bases from V and 5 bases from J, with 14 bases between. This CDR3 is 15 amino acids long.

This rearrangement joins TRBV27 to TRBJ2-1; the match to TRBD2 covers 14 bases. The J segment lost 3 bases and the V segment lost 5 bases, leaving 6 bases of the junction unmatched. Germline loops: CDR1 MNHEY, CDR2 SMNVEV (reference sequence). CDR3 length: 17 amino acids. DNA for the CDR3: TGTGCCAGCAGTCGACGACTAGCGGGGGGGTTCTACAATGAGCAGTTCTTC. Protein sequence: CASSRRLAGGFYNEQFF.

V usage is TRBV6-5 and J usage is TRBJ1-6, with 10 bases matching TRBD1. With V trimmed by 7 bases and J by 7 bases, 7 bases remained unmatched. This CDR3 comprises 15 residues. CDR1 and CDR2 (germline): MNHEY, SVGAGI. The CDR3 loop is CASKPEGQGNSPLHF. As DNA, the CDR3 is TGTGCCAGCAAACCAGAGGGACAGGGGAATTCACCCCTCCACTTT.

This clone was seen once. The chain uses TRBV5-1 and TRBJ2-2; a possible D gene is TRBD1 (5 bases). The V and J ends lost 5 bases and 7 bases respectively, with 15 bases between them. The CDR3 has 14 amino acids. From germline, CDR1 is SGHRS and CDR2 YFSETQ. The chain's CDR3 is CASSYGARSGELFF. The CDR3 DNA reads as TGCGCCAGCAGTTATGGGGCGCGGAGCGGGGAGCTGTTTTTT.

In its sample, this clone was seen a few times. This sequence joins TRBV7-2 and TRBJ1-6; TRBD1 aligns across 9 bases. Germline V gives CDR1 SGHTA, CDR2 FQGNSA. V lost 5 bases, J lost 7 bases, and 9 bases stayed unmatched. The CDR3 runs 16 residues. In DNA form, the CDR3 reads TGTGCCAGCAGCACACCGGGACAGGGAGCCAATTCACCCCTCCACTTT. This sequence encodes CASSTPGQGANSPLHF.

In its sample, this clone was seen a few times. CDR3 nucleotides: TGTGCCAGCAGTTACTCGACTAGCGGGGGGGCTGAGCAGTTCTTC. Translation: CASSYSTSGGAEQFF. The chain employs TRBV6-2 or TRBV6-3 and TRBJ2-1; 14 nucleotides agree with TRBD2. J was trimmed by 9 bases and V by 0 bases; bases with no gene match: 1. Germline CDR1 reads MNHEY; CDR2 reads SVGEGT. The CDR3 is 15 amino acids.

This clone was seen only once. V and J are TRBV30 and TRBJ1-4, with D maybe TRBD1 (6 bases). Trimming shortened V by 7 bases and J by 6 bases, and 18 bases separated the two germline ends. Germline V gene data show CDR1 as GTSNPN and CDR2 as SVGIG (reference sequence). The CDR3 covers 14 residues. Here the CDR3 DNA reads TGTGCCTCGTCTATACCCGGACAGTATGAAAAACTGTTTTTT. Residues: CASSIPGQYEKLFF.

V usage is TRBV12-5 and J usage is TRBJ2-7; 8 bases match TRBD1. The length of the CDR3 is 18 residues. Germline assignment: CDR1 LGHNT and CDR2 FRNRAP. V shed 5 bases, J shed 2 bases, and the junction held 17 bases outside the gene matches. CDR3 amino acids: CASGPKDRAKTQTYEQYF. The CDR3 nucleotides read TGTGCTAGTGGTCCGAAGGACAGGGCAAAAACACAAACCTACGAGCAGTACTTC.

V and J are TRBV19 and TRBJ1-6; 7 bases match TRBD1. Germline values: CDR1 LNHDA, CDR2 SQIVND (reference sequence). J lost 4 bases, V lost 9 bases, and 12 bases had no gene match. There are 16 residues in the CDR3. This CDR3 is CASGALGTAYNSPLHF. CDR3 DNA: TGTGCCAGCGGGGCTTTGGGGACAGCTTATAATTCACCCCTCCACTTT.

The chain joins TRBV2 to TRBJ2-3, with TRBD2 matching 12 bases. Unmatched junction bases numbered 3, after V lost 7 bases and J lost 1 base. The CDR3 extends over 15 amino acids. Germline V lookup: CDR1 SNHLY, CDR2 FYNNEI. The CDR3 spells CASKRLAGGTDTQYF. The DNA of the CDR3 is TGTGCCAGCAAGAGACTAGCGGGGGGCACAGATACGCAGTATTTT.

The CDR3 sequence: CTSSQFLQGDNQPQHF. The CDR3 bases are TGCACCAGCAGCCAATTCCTACAGGGGGACAATCAGCCCCAGCATTTT. This chain joins TRBV1 and TRBJ1-5; the table's D call, TRBD1, was not checked against the DNA. TRBV1 is a known pseudogene. CDR3 size: 16 residues.

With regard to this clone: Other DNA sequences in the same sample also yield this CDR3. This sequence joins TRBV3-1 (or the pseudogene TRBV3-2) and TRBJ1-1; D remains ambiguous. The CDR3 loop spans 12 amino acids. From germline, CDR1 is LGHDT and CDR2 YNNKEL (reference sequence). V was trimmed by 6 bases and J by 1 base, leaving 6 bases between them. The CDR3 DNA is TGTGCCAGCAGAACTGCGAACACTGAAGCTTTCTTT. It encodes CASRTANTEAFF.

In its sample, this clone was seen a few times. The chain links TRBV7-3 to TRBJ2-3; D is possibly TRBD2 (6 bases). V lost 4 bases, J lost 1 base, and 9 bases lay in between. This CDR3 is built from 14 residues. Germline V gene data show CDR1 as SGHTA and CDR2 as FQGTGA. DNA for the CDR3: TGTGCCAGCAGCTCGGGACTTGGCACAGATACGCAGTATTTT. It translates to CASSSGLGTDTQYF.

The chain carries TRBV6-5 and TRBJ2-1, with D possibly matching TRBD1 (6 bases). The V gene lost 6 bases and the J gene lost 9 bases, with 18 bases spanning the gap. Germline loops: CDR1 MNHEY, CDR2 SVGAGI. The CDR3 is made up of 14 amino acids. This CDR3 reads CASSPTWDIGEQFF. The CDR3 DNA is TGTGCCAGCAGCCCCACCTGGGACATCGGTGAGCAGTTCTTC.

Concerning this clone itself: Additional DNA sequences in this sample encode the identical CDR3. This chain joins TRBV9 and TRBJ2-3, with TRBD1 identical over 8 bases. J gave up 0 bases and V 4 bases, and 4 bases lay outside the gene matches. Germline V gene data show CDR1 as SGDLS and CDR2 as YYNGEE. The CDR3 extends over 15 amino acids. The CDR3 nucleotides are TGTGCCAGCAGCACAAGACAGGGGAGCACAGATACGCAGTATTTT. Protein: CASSTRQGSTDTQYF.

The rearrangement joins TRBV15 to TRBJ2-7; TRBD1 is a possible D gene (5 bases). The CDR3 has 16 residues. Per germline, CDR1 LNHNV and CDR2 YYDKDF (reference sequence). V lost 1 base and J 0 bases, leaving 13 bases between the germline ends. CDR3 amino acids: CATSRGRGQASYEQYF. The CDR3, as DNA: TGTGCCACCAGCAGAGGAAGGGGCCAGGCCTCCTACGAGCAGTACTTC. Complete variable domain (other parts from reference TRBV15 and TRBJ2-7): DAMVIQNPRYQVTQFGKPVTLSCSQTLNHNVMYWYQQKSSQAPKLLFHYYDKDFNNEADTPDNFQSRRPNTSFCFLDIRSPGLGDTAMYLCATSRGRGQASYEQYFGPGTRLTVT.

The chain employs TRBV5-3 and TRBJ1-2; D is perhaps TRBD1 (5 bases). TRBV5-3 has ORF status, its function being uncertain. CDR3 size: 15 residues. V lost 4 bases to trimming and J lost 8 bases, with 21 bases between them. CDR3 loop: CARSLAGPVVGGYTF. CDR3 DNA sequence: TGTGCCAGAAGCCTAGCGGGACCGGTAGTCGGCGGCTACACCTTC.

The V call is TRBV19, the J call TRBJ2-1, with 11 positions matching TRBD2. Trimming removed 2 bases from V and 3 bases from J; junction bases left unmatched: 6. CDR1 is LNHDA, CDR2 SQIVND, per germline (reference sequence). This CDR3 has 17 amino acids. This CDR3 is CASSIQVGTSGYNEQFF. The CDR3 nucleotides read TGTGCCAGTAGTATACAAGTTGGGACTAGCGGCTACAATGAGCAGTTCTTC.

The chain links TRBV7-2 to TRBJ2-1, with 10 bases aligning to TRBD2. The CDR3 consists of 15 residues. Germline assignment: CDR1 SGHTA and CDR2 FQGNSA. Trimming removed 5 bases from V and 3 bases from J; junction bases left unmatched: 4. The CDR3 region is CASSQTSGDYNEQFF. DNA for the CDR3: TGTGCCAGCAGCCAAACTAGCGGGGACTACAATGAGCAGTTCTTC.

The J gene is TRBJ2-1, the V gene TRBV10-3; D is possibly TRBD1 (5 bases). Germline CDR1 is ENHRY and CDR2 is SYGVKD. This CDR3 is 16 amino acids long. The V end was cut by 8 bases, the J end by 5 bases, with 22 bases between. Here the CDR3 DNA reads TGTGCCATCTTTTTAATAAGGGGCAATGTTCACAATGAGCAGTTCTTC. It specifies CAIFLIRGNVHNEQFF.

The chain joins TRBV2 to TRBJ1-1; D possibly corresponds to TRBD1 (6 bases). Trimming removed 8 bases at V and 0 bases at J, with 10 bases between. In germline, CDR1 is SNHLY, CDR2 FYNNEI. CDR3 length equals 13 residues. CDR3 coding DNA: TGTGCCAGCGGGACATCCATGAACACTGAAGCTTTCTTT. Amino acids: CASGTSMNTEAFF. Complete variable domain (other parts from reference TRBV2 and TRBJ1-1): EPEVTQTPSHQVTQMGQEVILRCVPISNHLYFYWYRQILGQKVEFLVSFYNNEISEKSEIFDDQFSVERPDGSNFTLKIRSTKLEDSAMYFCASGTSMNTEAFFGQGTRLTVV.